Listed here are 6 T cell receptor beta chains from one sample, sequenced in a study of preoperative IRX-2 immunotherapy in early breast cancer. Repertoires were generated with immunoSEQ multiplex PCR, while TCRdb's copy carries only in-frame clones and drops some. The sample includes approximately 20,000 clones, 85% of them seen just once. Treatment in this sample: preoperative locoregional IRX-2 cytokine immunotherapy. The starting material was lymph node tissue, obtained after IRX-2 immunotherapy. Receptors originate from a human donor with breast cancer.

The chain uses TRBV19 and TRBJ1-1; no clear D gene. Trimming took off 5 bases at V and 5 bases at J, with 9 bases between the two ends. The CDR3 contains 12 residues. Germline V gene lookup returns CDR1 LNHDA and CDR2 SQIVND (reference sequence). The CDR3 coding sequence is TGTGCCAGTAGTCCGCGGCATACTGAAGCTTTCTTT. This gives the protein CASSPRHTEAFF.

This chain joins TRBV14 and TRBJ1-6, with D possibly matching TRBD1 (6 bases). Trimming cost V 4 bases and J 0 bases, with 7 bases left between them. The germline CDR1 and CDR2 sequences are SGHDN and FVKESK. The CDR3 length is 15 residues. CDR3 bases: TGTGCCAGCAGCCGGGACACCTCCTATAATTCACCCCTCCACTTT. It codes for CASSRDTSYNSPLHF.

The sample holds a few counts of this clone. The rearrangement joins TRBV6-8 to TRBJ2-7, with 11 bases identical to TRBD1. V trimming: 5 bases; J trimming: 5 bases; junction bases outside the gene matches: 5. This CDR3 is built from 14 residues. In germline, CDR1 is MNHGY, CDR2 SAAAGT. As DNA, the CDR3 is TGTGCCAGCAGTGGGACAGGGGGGTTGAACGAGCAGTACTTC. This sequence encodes CASSGTGGLNEQYF.

The CDR3 here is CASSLHTGRRVVTEAFF. The CDR3 DNA is TGTGCCAGCAGTTTACACACAGGGAGACGGGTAGTCACTGAAGCTTTCTTT. The chain employs TRBV6-8 and TRBJ1-1, with D tentatively TRBD1 (6 bases). There are 17 residues in the CDR3. Germline CDR1 is MNHGY and CDR2 is SAAAGT. Trimming pared 4 bases from V and 4 bases from J, leaving 22 bases between.

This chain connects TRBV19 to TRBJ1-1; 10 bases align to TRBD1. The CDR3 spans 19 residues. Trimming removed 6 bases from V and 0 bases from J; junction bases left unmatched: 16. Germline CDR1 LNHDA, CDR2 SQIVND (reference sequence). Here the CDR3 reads CASRTFPRDRGHMNTEAFF. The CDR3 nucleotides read TGTGCCAGTAGAACATTCCCCCGGGACAGGGGACACATGAACACTGAAGCTTTCTTT.

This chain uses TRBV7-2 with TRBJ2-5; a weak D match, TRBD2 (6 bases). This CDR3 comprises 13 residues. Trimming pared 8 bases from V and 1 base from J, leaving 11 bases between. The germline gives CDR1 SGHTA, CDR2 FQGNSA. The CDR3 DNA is TGTGCCAGCCGCCGGGAGAGCCAAGAGACCCAGTACTTC. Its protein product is CASRRESQETQYF. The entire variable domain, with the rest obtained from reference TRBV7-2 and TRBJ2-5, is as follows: GAGVSQSPSNKVTEKGKDVELRCDPISGHTALYWYRQSLGQGLEFLIYFQGNSAPDKSGLPSDRFSAERTGGSVSTLTIQRTQQEDSAVYLCASRRESQETQYFGPGTRLLVL.